This entry is about one TCR beta chain. Participants came from around 25 US areas, aged about 18 to 89 years. The data originate from a study of blood T cell repertoires in COVID-19. Whole-study context: The United States, Italy and Spain were the sources of the acute and convalescent COVID-19 samples.

CDR3 size: 13 residues. Trimming removed 7 bases at V and 5 bases at J, with 12 bases between. Germline CDR1 is LNHDA and CDR2 is SQIVND (reference sequence). In the authors' workflow: The assay estimated nucleated cells by amplifying reference gene primers. TCRdb's copy holds only in-frame clones and misses some; the assay was immunoSEQ multiplex PCR. V and J calls and clone size are as listed in that table; D and trimming were resolved from the DNA. The sample contains around 200,000 clones, about 87% of which appear only once. The clonotype originates from a woman aged 25 to 45 who had recovered from COVID-19. The chain is built from TRBV19 and TRBJ1-5; TRBD1 might be the D (6 bases). Sequenced sample: PBMCs or T cells enriched from blood (not recorded which). As DNA, the CDR3 is TGTGCCAGTAATACGAACAGGGATCAGCCCCAGCATTTT. This translates into CASNTNRDQPQHF.